The entry below describes one TCR beta chain. Its antigen is unknown. The data stem from a study of shared clonotypes between healthy human individuals. General study findings and limits: Among the subsets, naive ones generally showed larger estimated richness than memory ones.

Clones were read by immunoSEQ multiplex PCR, and TCRdb kept only the in-frame ones, dropping some. This sample has approximately 980,000 clones, with 70% to 85% found just once. Germline-derived CDR1 and CDR2 are LNHDA and SQIVND (reference sequence). This CDR3 is built from 12 residues. V lost 6 bases and J 6 bases, leaving 12 bases between the germline ends. The chain is built from TRBV19 and TRBJ2-7; the D gene is possibly TRBD1 (6 bases). This clonotype was sampled from a man between 18 and 29 years old in good health. Sequenced material: memory CD4+ T cells sorted from blood. Subset described: CD45RA-negative fraction. The DNA for the CDR3 is TGTGCCAGTAGCATAACAGGGACCGAGCAGTACTTC. Translation gives CASSITGTEQYF.